This passage covers 23 T cell receptor beta chains from one sample sequenced in a study of blood T cell repertoires in COVID-19. Here immunoSEQ multiplex PCR was the method, and the copy in TCRdb shows in-frame clones only, minus some. The sample lists about 240,000 clones, approximately 82% occurring once. Sample: peripheral blood. The origin of the receptors is a man aged 25-45 years who had recovered from COVID-19.

The chain has TRBV5-5 and TRBJ1-6; 9 nucleotides line up with TRBD1. Trimming removed 2 bases from V and 5 bases from J; junction bases left unmatched: 8. The CDR3 sequence is 17 residues long. Germline V gene data show CDR1 as SGHKS and CDR2 as YYEKEE (reference sequence). The CDR3: CASSFFTGQGDNSPLHF. Here the CDR3 DNA reads TGTGCCAGCAGCTTCTTTACGGGACAGGGTGATAATTCACCCCTCCACTTT.

V gene TRBV18 combines with J gene TRBJ1-2; D not resolved. V lost 2 bases, J lost 3 bases, and 13 bases lay in between. CDR1 and CDR2 (germline): KGHSH, LQKENI. This CDR3 is built from 15 residues. CDR3: CASSPSDTGDYGYTF. DNA for the CDR3: TGTGCCAGCTCACCATCCGACACGGGAGACTATGGCTACACCTTC.

The rearrangement links TRBV7-2 to TRBJ1-1; maybe TRBD1 (5 bases). The CDR3 has 13 amino acids. Germline V gives CDR1 SGHTA, CDR2 FQGNSA. Trimming removed 5 bases from V and 4 bases from J, with 11 bases in between. This CDR3 is CASSPGGFTEAFF. The CDR3 nucleotides are TGTGCCAGCAGCCCTGGGGGGTTCACTGAAGCTTTCTTT.

This clone was seen a handful of times. The V call is TRBV4-1, the J call TRBJ2-7; no firm D call. The CDR3 loop spans 15 amino acids. Germline V lookup: CDR1 MGHRA, CDR2 YSYEKL. The ends were cut back, 1 base at V and 2 bases at J, with 12 bases in the middle. Written as DNA, the CDR3 is TGCGCCAGCAGCCAAGCCCCATTTGGAGCCTACGAGCAGTACTTC. Its translation is CASSQAPFGAYEQYF.

The CDR3 bases are TGTGCCAGCAGCCAAAACCGGGACACTGTCTATGGCTACACCTTC. This gives the protein CASSQNRDTVYGYTF. The chain employs TRBV5-5 and TRBJ1-2; weak D call: TRBD1 (6 bases). V was trimmed by 4 bases and J by 4 bases, leaving 17 bases between them. This CDR3 is 15 amino acids long. In germline, CDR1 is SGHKS, CDR2 YYEKEE (reference sequence).

V gene TRBV6-5 combines with J gene TRBJ2-4; tentatively, D is TRBD2 (6 bases). The germline V gene has CDR1 MNHEY and CDR2 SVGAGI. There are 14 residues in the CDR3. V was pared by 10 bases and J by 6 bases, with 19 bases between. The CDR3 region has the DNA TGTGCCACCTTCGAATCGAGGGGAGGAAACATTCAGTACTTC. It yields the protein CATFESRGGNIQYF.

This clone occurred once. This sequence joins TRBV2 and TRBJ2-2; 9 bases fit TRBD1. This CDR3 has 13 amino acids. The V segment lost 10 bases and the J segment 7 bases; nucleotides outside the gene matches: 7. In germline, CDR1 is SNHLY, CDR2 FYNNEI. The CDR3 sequence is CATADRGIGELFF. The CDR3 DNA is TGTGCCACCGCGGACAGGGGAATCGGGGAGCTGTTTTTT.

V usage is TRBV5-1 and J usage is TRBJ1-2; 7 positions agree with TRBD1. Germline V gene lookup returns CDR1 SGHRS and CDR2 YFSETQ. Germline trimming cut 0 bases from V and 6 bases from J; bases unmatched to any gene: 8. The CDR3 has 15 amino acids. CDR3 coding DNA: TGCGCCAGCAGCTTGGGGAACAGGGGAATTAATGGCTACACCTTC. Amino acids: CASSLGNRGINGYTF.

The gene calls are TRBV11-1 and TRBJ2-5; no firm D call. The germline V and J ends were trimmed by 3 bases and 4 bases, with 6 bases remaining between them. Germline assignment: CDR1 SGHAT and CDR2 FQDESV (reference sequence). This CDR3 spans 12 amino acids. The CDR3 region is CASSLTGETQYF. The DNA of the CDR3 is TGTGCCAGCAGCTTGACGGGAGAGACCCAGTACTTC.

The J gene is TRBJ1-3, the V gene TRBV3-1 (or the pseudogene TRBV3-2); D unclear. There are 16 residues in the CDR3. Germline values: CDR1 LGHDT, CDR2 YNNKEL (reference sequence). V was cut by 7 bases and J by 4 bases, with 20 bases left in between. The CDR3 DNA is TGTGCCAGCACCCCTAATTCGGCGGTAGCGGGAAACACCATATATTTT. The encoded protein is CASTPNSAVAGNTIYF.

This rearrangement joins TRBV19 to TRBJ2-4; D ambiguous. Germline V gives CDR1 LNHDA, CDR2 SQIVND (reference sequence). The CDR3 is 16 residues long. The V end lost 7 bases, the J end lost 0 bases, and 16 bases lay between the germline ends. The CDR3 DNA reads as TGTGCCAGTACCCCGCGCAAAACCATAGCCAAAAACATTCAGTACTTC. Translation gives CASTPRKTIAKNIQYF.

The chain employs TRBV27 and TRBJ2-1; 8 bases are shared with TRBD1. CDR3 length: 16 amino acids. The junction had 8 bases not matched to a gene; V was cut back by 3 bases and J by 4 bases. Per the germline V gene, CDR1 is MNHEY and CDR2 is SMNVEV (reference sequence). The CDR3 loop reads CASSFVAGGRYNEQFF. The CDR3 DNA sequence: TGTGCCAGCAGTTTCGTGGCAGGGGGCAGGTACAATGAGCAGTTCTTC.

The rearrangement uses TRBV27 and TRBJ2-7, with TRBD2 matching 12 bases. The V gene end was trimmed by 3 bases and the J gene end by 3 bases; junction bases not matched to a gene: 15. This CDR3 has 19 amino acids. CDR1 MNHEY and CDR2 SMNVEV come from the germline V gene (reference sequence). CDR3 coding DNA: TGTGCCAGCAGTTTTAAGGGACCCGGACTAGCGGGGCCGATCTACGAGCAGTACGTC. Its translation: CASSFKGPGLAGPIYEQYV.

The chain links TRBV6-4 to TRBJ1-2; D uncertain. The CDR3 runs 15 residues. V lost 0 bases and J lost 2, with 10 bases in between. Germline values: CDR1 MRHNA, CDR2 SNTAGT. Here the CDR3 reads CASSDSAQQNYGYTF. Here the CDR3 DNA reads TGTGCCAGCAGTGACTCGGCACAGCAGAACTATGGCTACACCTTC.

The V gene is TRBV5-4, the J gene TRBJ2-1, with D maybe TRBD2 (6 bases). CDR1 and CDR2 from the germline V gene are SGHNT and YYREEE (reference sequence). The CDR3 covers 17 residues. Trimming removed 4 bases at V and 2 bases at J, with 19 bases between. The CDR3 loop is CASSPALRGITYNEQFF. The DNA for the CDR3 is TGTGCCAGCAGCCCCGCCTTGCGGGGTATTACCTACAATGAGCAGTTCTTC.

The chain couples TRBV7-3 to TRBJ2-3; 7 bases match TRBD2. After removal of 0 bases from V and 5 bases from J, the junction contained 5 bases not matched to a gene. CDR1 is SGHTA, CDR2 FQGTGA, per germline. The CDR3 runs to 15 residues. For the CDR3, the DNA is TGTGCCAGCAGCTTAACCCTCTCTAGCGGAGATACGCAGTATTTT. Protein: CASSLTLSSGDTQYF.

The CDR3 spells CASSARANNEQFF. The CDR3 nucleotides read TGTGCCAGCAGCGCGAGGGCGAACAATGAGCAGTTCTTC. The chain has TRBV9 and TRBJ2-1; D possibly corresponds to TRBD2 (5 bases). Germline V gene data show CDR1 as SGDLS and CDR2 as YYNGEE. CDR3 length equals 13 residues. The V end lost 3 bases, the J end lost 5 bases, and 9 bases lay between the germline ends. The variable domain in full, completed from reference TRBV9 and TRBJ2-1, reads DSGVTQTPKHLITATGQRVTLRCSPRSGDLSVYWYQQSLDQGLQFLIQYYNGEERAKGNILERFSAQQFPDLHSELNLSSLELGDSALYFCASSARANNEQFFGPGTRLTVL.

The V and J genes are TRBV18 and TRBJ1-1; no definite D call. This CDR3 region has 16 residues. V was pared by 5 bases and J by 0 bases, with 16 bases between. CDR1 is KGHSH, CDR2 LQKENI, per germline. The CDR3 loop is CASSEFTPGMNTEAFF. The CDR3 DNA is TGTGCCAGCTCAGAGTTTACCCCGGGGATGAACACTGAAGCTTTCTTT.

This rearrangement joins TRBV18 to TRBJ1-2; D gene unclear. Germline lookup yields CDR1 KGHSH and CDR2 LQKENI. V shed 3 bases and J shed 3 bases, with 14 bases lying between them. This CDR3 contains 15 residues. The CDR3 DNA reads TGTGCCAGCTCACCGGTGGGCATGGTTTACTATGGCTACACCTTC. Translation gives CASSPVGMVYYGYTF. The full variable domain, completed using reference TRBV18 and TRBJ1-2, is NAGVMQNPRHLVRRRGQEARLRCSPMKGHSHVYWYRQLPEEGLKFMVYLQKENIIDESGMPKERFSAEFPKEGPSILRIQQVVRGDSAAYFCASSPVGMVYYGYTFGSGTRLTVV.

This clone appeared once. The rearrangement uses TRBV24-1 and TRBJ2-5, with 14 bases lining up with TRBD2. The junction had 5 bases not matched to a gene; V was cut back by 3 bases and J by 6 bases. This CDR3 region has 16 residues. Germline V gives CDR1 KGHDR, CDR2 SFDVKD. This CDR3 is CATSDPTSGGAKTQYF. The CDR3 DNA follows: TGTGCCACCAGTGATCCGACTAGCGGGGGGGCAAAGACCCAGTACTTC.

The chain uses TRBV2 and TRBJ1-4; the D gene is possibly TRBD1 (5 bases). Germline V gene sequence: CDR1 SNHLY, CDR2 FYNNEI. Trimming removed 3 bases at V and 4 bases at J, with 12 bases between. The length of the CDR3 is 15 residues. Here the CDR3 DNA reads TGTGCCAGCAGTGAGCCTCCGGGACTTAATGAAAAACTGTTTTTT. This sequence encodes CASSEPPGLNEKLFF.

The chain uses TRBV6-5 and TRBJ2-7, with a weak D call TRBD1 (6 bases). Looked up from germline, CDR1 is MNHEY and CDR2 is SVGAGI. The CDR3 totals 14 residues. V lost 0 bases and J 5 bases, leaving 11 bases between the germline ends. CDR3 in amino acids: CASSYSRGGNEQYF. The CDR3 DNA is TGTGCCAGCAGTTACTCCCGAGGGGGAAACGAGCAGTACTTC.

This clone came up a few times. The chain couples TRBV25-1 to TRBJ1-6; D is possibly TRBD1 (6 bases). This CDR3 is built from 14 residues. Looked up from germline, CDR1 is MGHDK and CDR2 is SYGVNS. V was pared by 6 bases and J by 7 bases, with 13 bases between. CDR3 protein: CASRADSQNSPLHF. DNA of the CDR3: TGTGCCAGCAGGGCGGACAGCCAGAATTCACCCCTCCACTTT.